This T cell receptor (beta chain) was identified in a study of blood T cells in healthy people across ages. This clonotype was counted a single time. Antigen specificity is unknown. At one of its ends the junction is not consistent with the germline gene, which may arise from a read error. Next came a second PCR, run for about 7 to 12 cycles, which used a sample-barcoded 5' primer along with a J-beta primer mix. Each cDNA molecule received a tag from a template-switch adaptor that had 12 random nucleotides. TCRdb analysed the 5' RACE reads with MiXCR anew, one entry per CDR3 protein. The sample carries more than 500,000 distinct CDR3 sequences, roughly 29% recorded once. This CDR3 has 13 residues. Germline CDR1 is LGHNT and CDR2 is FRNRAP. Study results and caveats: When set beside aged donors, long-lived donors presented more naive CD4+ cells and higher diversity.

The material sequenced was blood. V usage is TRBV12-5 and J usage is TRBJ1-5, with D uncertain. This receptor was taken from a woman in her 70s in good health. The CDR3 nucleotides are TGTGCTAGTGGTTTCAGTAACAATCAGCCCCTGCATTTT. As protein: CASGFSNNQPLHF.